A single sample is the source of the 14 T cell receptor beta chains below, sequenced in a study of vaccination and CD4 T cells after COVID-19. No antigens are known for them. Treatment here: approximately nine-day PBMC culture with coronavirus spike peptide pools or control peptides (ViraFEST assay). The Oncomine TCR Beta short-read assay was applied to DNA of cultured CD4+ T cells. Each CDR3 protein gets one entry after TCRdb re-called the PCR reads with MiXCR. Of 20,000 or so distinct CDR3 sequences listed, approximately 26% are singletons. The sequencing input was cultured CD4+ T cells from blood. All receptors come from a human donor with COVID-19.

This clonotype has just a few counts. At one boundary the junction diverges from the germline segment, which might be a read error. The V and J genes are TRBV6-2 or TRBV6-3 and TRBJ2-5; 9 bases are a match to TRBD2. In germline, CDR1 is MNHEY, CDR2 SVGEGT. This CDR3 is built from 13 residues. This CDR3 is CASTRLAAEIQYF. In nucleotides, the CDR3 is TGTGCCAGCACTAGACTAGCGGCAGAGATCCAGTACTTC.

The chain recombines TRBV20-1 with TRBJ2-7; D possibly uses TRBD1 or TRBD2 (5 bases each). Germline V CDR1 and CDR2: DFQATT, SNEGSKA (reference sequence). CDR3 length: 14 amino acids. The V end lost 6 bases, the J end lost 4 bases, and 19 bases lay between the germline ends. This CDR3 reads CSARRGQGVYEQYF. CDR3 nucleotides: TGCAGTGCCCGAAGAGGGCAGGGTGTATACGAGCAGTACTTC.

The chain employs TRBV29-1 and TRBJ2-7, with TRBD1 matching over 8 bases. The germline gives CDR1 SQVTM, CDR2 ANQGSEA. CDR3 size: 13 residues. V lost 4 bases, J lost 2 bases, and 4 bases stayed unmatched. The CDR3 sequence is CSVGGTGPYEQYF. The DNA of the CDR3 is TGCAGCGTTGGGGGGACAGGCCCCTACGAGCAGTACTTC.

This clonotype was observed a single time. The chain combines TRBV24-1 with TRBJ1-5; D is possibly TRBD1 (6 bases). This CDR3 region has 17 residues. Germline V CDR1 and CDR2: KGHDR, SFDVKD. V dropped 0 bases and J dropped 0 bases, with 11 bases sitting between them. DNA for the CDR3: TGTGCCACCAGTGATTTGCAAGGACAGAATAGCAATCAGCCCCAGCATTTT. Amino acids: CATSDLQGQNSNQPQHF.

The J gene is TRBJ1-1, the V gene TRBV12-3 or TRBV12-4; D is possibly TRBD1 (5 bases). Trimming removed 6 bases at V and 0 bases at J, with 14 bases between. The CDR3 is 15 amino acids. This CDR3 reads CASSPSRAVNTEAFF. Here the CDR3 DNA reads TGTGCCAGCAGCCCCAGCAGGGCGGTGAACACTGAAGCTTTCTTT.

V gene TRBV12-3 or TRBV12-4 combines with J gene TRBJ2-3; weak D call: TRBD2 (7 bases). Trimming shortened V by 1 base and J by 9 bases, and 14 bases separated the two germline ends. The CDR3 runs 14 residues. The CDR3 here is CASSLGGGTGTQYF. In DNA, the CDR3 is TGTGCCAGCAGTTTAGGGGGGGGCACAGGGACGCAGTATTTT.

This clonotype was observed a handful of times. The chain employs TRBV19 and TRBJ1-2; D unclear. Trimming cost V 9 bases and J 7 bases, with 15 bases left between them. Germline assignment: CDR1 LNHDA and CDR2 SQIVND (reference sequence). This CDR3 is built from 12 residues. CDR3 in amino acids: CASNERKGGYTF. CDR3 bases: TGTGCCAGCAACGAGAGGAAAGGTGGCTACACCTTC. Full variable domain (outside the CDR3, taken from reference TRBV19 and TRBJ1-2): DGGITQSPKYLFRKEGQNVTLSCEQNLNHDAMYWYRQDPGQGLRLIYYSQIVNDFQKGDIAEGYSVSREKKESFPLTVTSAQKNPTAFYLCASNERKGGYTFGSGTRLTVV.

This clonotype was found a few times. The CDR3, as DNA: TGTGCCATCAGTGAGTCATTCTATGAGCAGTTCTTC. Translation: CAISESFYEQFF. The V and J genes are TRBV10-3 and TRBJ2-1; no definite D call. The V end was cut by 0 bases, the J end by 8 bases, with 5 bases between. The CDR3 sequence is 12 residues long. Germline V gives CDR1 ENHRY, CDR2 SYGVKD.

V gene TRBV2 combines with J gene TRBJ2-5, with D unresolved. Germline assignment: CDR1 SNHLY and CDR2 FYNNEI. The V end lost 3 bases, the J end lost 5 bases, and 16 bases lay between the germline ends. The CDR3 is 15 residues long. The CDR3 DNA sequence: TGTGCCAGCAGTGAGATGGCGTTCGGTGGGGAGACCCAGTACTTC. It translates to CASSEMAFGGETQYF.

This rearrangement joins TRBV28 to TRBJ1-2, with D perhaps matching TRBD1 (5 bases). Germline V gene sequence: CDR1 MDHEN, CDR2 SYDVKM. V lost 6 bases, J lost 7 bases, and 15 bases lay in between. This CDR3 has 13 amino acids. CDR3: CASRDSGIGGYTF. In nucleotides, the CDR3 is TGTGCCAGCAGAGACAGTGGGATCGGTGGCTACACCTTC.

This clonotype was detected a few times. The chain carries TRBV11-2 and TRBJ2-3; D is uncertain. Trimming pared 5 bases from V and 1 base from J, leaving 13 bases between. Germline loops: CDR1 SGHAT, CDR2 FQNNGV. The CDR3 is 15 amino acids. Written as DNA, the CDR3 is TGTGCCAGCAGCCAGGTCTCCCCCCGCACAGATACGCAGTATTTT. Its translation: CASSQVSPRTDTQYF.

The rearrangement uses TRBV5-6 and TRBJ2-7, with a tentative D call TRBD1 (7 bases). V was trimmed by 3 bases and J by 2 bases, leaving 12 bases between them. The CDR3 is 14 amino acids. The V gene's germline CDR1 is SGHDT and CDR2 YYEEEE. Here the CDR3 DNA reads TGTGCCAGCAGCTCGACAGGGAGGACCTACGAGCAGTACTTC. Translation: CASSSTGRTYEQYF.

This chain uses TRBV6-2 or TRBV6-3 with TRBJ2-2, with D hard to call. Germline V gene lookup returns CDR1 MNHEY and CDR2 SVGEGT. The CDR3 sequence is 20 residues long. Between the trimmed V and J ends, which lost 6 bases and 0 bases, there was a span of 26 bases. The CDR3 DNA reads TGTGCCAGCAGACGAACTCTCCGGGTCTACTCGCGCCCGAACACCGGGGAGCTGTTTTTT. Translation: CASRRTLRVYSRPNTGELFF.

The chain joins TRBV9 to TRBJ2-5; either TRBD1 or TRBD2 may fit D (5 bases each). Germline lookup yields CDR1 SGDLS and CDR2 YYNGEE. The germline V and J ends were trimmed by 4 bases and 4 bases, with 14 bases remaining between them. The CDR3 contains 14 residues. The CDR3, as DNA: TGTGCCAGCAGCACCAACGTTGGGGGAGAGACCCAGTACTTC. This codes for CASSTNVGGETQYF.